These T cell receptor beta chains were read from a single sample in a study of T cell changes during pregnancy in multiple sclerosis. Clones were sequenced by immunoSEQ multiplex PCR, and TCRdb holds only the in-frame ones, with some missing. The table includes approximately 43,000 clones, about 94% detected once. The input for sequencing was CD8+ T cells from peripheral blood mononuclear cells, taken after pregnancy. Every receptor here comes from a female donor with multiple sclerosis, enrolled in a pregnancy study. Both conserved end residues are part of each CDR3. The order of the fields is J gene, clone size, D gene, V gene, CDR3 protein, CDR3 DNA. D genes are given only for firm matches. Expanded clones get a size class; other rows say once, few or many, or leave the size out.

J gene: TRBJ2-2; clone size: .; D gene: TRBD2; V gene: TRBV4-3; CDR3 protein: CASSQGGGYDSNTGELFF; CDR3 DNA: TGCGCCAGCAGCCAAGGGGGGGGATACGACTCGAACACCGGGGAGCTGTTTTTT
J gene: TRBJ1-6; clone size: few; D gene: .; V gene: TRBV5-5; CDR3 protein: CASSGGAGSGANSPLHF; CDR3 DNA: TGTGCCAGCAGCGGGGGGGCCGGGTCGGGGGCTAATTCACCCCTCCACTTT
J gene: TRBJ2-1; clone size: .; D gene: .; V gene: TRBV7-9; CDR3 protein: CASSSTSDNEQFF; CDR3 DNA: TGTGCCAGCAGCTCAACATCCGACAATGAGCAGTTCTTC
J gene: TRBJ2-1; clone size: .; D gene: TRBD1; V gene: TRBV5-4; CDR3 protein: CASTDRGSSYNEQFF; CDR3 DNA: TGTGCCAGCACAGACAGGGGTAGCTCCTACAATGAGCAGTTCTTC
J gene: TRBJ1-3; clone size: .; D gene: TRBD1; V gene: TRBV7-6; CDR3 protein: CASSSGQGLPWNTIYF; CDR3 DNA: TGTGCCAGCAGCTCGGGACAGGGGTTACCGTGGAACACCATATATTTT
J gene: TRBJ2-1; clone size: .; D gene: TRBD1; V gene: TRBV15; CDR3 protein: CATSRGRGQLNEQFF; CDR3 DNA: TGTGCCACCAGCAGAGGCCGGGGACAGCTCAATGAGCAGTTCTTC
J gene: TRBJ2-5; clone size: once; D gene: TRBD2; V gene: TRBV5-6; CDR3 protein: CASSPGLANQETQYF; CDR3 DNA: TGTGCCAGCTCCCCGGGACTAGCGAACCAAGAGACCCAGTACTTC
J gene: TRBJ2-1; clone size: .; D gene: .; V gene: TRBV4-3; CDR3 protein: CASSQEGDLKGNNEQFF; CDR3 DNA: TGCGCCAGCAGCCAAGAAGGCGATCTCAAGGGGAACAATGAGCAGTTCTTC
J gene: TRBJ1-6; clone size: few; D gene: TRBD1; V gene: TRBV7-2; CDR3 protein: CASSSTGTDPLHF; CDR3 DNA: TGTGCCAGCAGCTCCACCGGGACAGACCCCCTCCACTTT
J gene: TRBJ2-7; clone size: .; D gene: TRBD2; V gene: TRBV9; CDR3 protein: CASSQGEGKPYEQYF; CDR3 DNA: TGTGCCAGCAGCCAAGGGGAGGGGAAGCCCTACGAGCAGTACTTC
J gene: TRBJ2-7; clone size: .; D gene: .; V gene: TRBV4-1; CDR3 protein: CASSQPARVYEQYF; CDR3 DNA: TGCGCCAGCAGCCAACCTGCCCGGGTCTACGAGCAGTACTTC
J gene: TRBJ1-3; clone size: .; D gene: TRBD1; V gene: TRBV5-1; CDR3 protein: CASSLDRGYGNTIYF; CDR3 DNA: TGCGCCAGCAGCTTAGACAGGGGCTATGGAAACACCATATATTTT
J gene: TRBJ1-2; clone size: .; D gene: .; V gene: TRBV9; CDR3 protein: CASSVGGDYGYTF; CDR3 DNA: TGTGCCAGCAGCGTAGGGGGGGACTATGGCTACACCTTC
J gene: TRBJ2-1; clone size: .; D gene: TRBD1; V gene: TRBV19; CDR3 protein: CASSINRGLYNEQFF; CDR3 DNA: TGTGCCAGTAGTATCAACAGGGGGTTATACAATGAGCAGTTCTTC
J gene: TRBJ2-3; clone size: .; D gene: TRBD1; V gene: TRBV30; CDR3 protein: CAWSSGTGSMDTQYF; CDR3 DNA: TGTGCCTGGAGTTCTGGGACAGGGTCTATGGATACGCAGTATTTT
J gene: TRBJ1-1; clone size: .; D gene: .; V gene: TRBV10-3; CDR3 protein: CAISESAGGDTEAFF; CDR3 DNA: TGTGCCATCAGTGAGTCAGCGGGCGGGGACACTGAAGCTTTCTTT
J gene: TRBJ2-7; clone size: .; D gene: .; V gene: TRBV7-8; CDR3 protein: CASSPHTSAGFYEQYF; CDR3 DNA: TGTGCCAGCAGCCCGCATACATCCGCCGGGTTCTACGAGCAGTACTTC
J gene: TRBJ1-4; clone size: .; D gene: TRBD1; V gene: TRBV4-2; CDR3 protein: CASSQNTGATNEKLFF; CDR3 DNA: TGTGCCAGCAGCCAGAACACAGGGGCTACTAATGAAAAACTGTTTTTT
J gene: TRBJ1-1; clone size: .; D gene: .; V gene: TRBV28; CDR3 protein: CASTQTGSTEAFF; CDR3 DNA: TGTGCCAGCACCCAAACAGGGAGTACTGAAGCTTTCTTT
J gene: TRBJ2-7; clone size: .; D gene: .; V gene: TRBV4-1; CDR3 protein: CASSYGGSPYEQYF; CDR3 DNA: TGCGCCAGCAGCTACGGAGGATCCCCCTACGAGCAGTACTTC
J gene: TRBJ2-7; clone size: .; D gene: .; V gene: TRBV7-8; CDR3 protein: CASSLIYGQLGEQYF; CDR3 DNA: TGTGCCAGCAGCTTAATCTATGGACAGCTGGGAGAGCAGTACTTC
J gene: TRBJ2-1; clone size: .; D gene: TRBD2; V gene: TRBV6-4; CDR3 protein: CASSEGREGLNEQFF; CDR3 DNA: TGTGCCAGCAGTGAAGGGCGGGAGGGCCTTAATGAGCAGTTCTTC
J gene: TRBJ2-3; clone size: .; D gene: TRBD2; V gene: TRBV4-2; CDR3 protein: CASSQDLAGGTDTQYF; CDR3 DNA: TGTGCCAGCAGCCAAGATCTAGCGGGGGGCACAGATACGCAGTATTTT
J gene: TRBJ2-7; clone size: .; D gene: TRBD1; V gene: TRBV18; CDR3 protein: CASSSGPGQTTYEQYF; CDR3 DNA: TGTGCCAGCTCGTCCGGACCGGGACAGACAACCTACGAGCAGTACTTC
J gene: TRBJ1-1; clone size: .; D gene: .; V gene: TRBV5-1; CDR3 protein: CASSLNRASTEAFF; CDR3 DNA: TGCGCCAGCAGCTTGAACAGGGCGAGCACTGAAGCTTTCTTT
J gene: TRBJ2-7; clone size: .; D gene: TRBD1; V gene: TRBV9; CDR3 protein: CASSPGQGSSYEQYF; CDR3 DNA: TGTGCCAGCAGCCCGGGACAGGGATCCTCCTACGAGCAGTACTTC
J gene: TRBJ1-2; clone size: .; D gene: .; V gene: TRBV28; CDR3 protein: CASSLSRSDYSYPGYGYTF; CDR3 DNA: TGTGCCAGCAGTTTATCCCGGTCCGACTACAGCTACCCCGGTTATGGCTACACCTTC
J gene: TRBJ1-1; clone size: .; D gene: .; V gene: TRBV11-2; CDR3 protein: CASRRAGVNTEAFF; CDR3 DNA: TGTGCCAGCAGGAGGGCGGGGGTGAACACTGAAGCTTTCTTT
J gene: TRBJ1-2; clone size: .; D gene: .; V gene: TRBV19; CDR3 protein: CASSIAHFAGDYGYTF; CDR3 DNA: TGTGCCAGTAGTATAGCCCATTTCGCGGGAGACTATGGCTACACCTTC